The 25 T cell receptor beta chains given below trace back to one sample, sequenced in a study of blood T cell repertoires in COVID-19. Clones were read by immunoSEQ multiplex PCR, and TCRdb kept only the in-frame ones, dropping some. The sample has about 210,000 clones, 81% seen once. The sample comprised PBMCs or T cells enriched from blood (not recorded which). The receptors shown here come from a woman in her forties or fifties with acute COVID-19.

The DNA of the CDR3 is TGTGCCAGCAGCTTAACCGCCAGCACTGAAGCTTTCTTT. This encodes CASSLTASTEAFF. This chain joins TRBV7-2 and TRBJ1-1, with unresolved D. CDR1 and CDR2 (germline): SGHTA, FQGNSA. The V and J ends lost 2 bases and 4 bases respectively, with 8 bases between them. The length of the CDR3 is 13 residues.

The chain has TRBV4-1 and TRBJ2-5; no firm D call. Trimming stripped 0 bases from V and 5 bases from J, with 10 bases between. Per the germline V gene, CDR1 is MGHRA and CDR2 is YSYEKL. The CDR3 loop spans 14 amino acids. The CDR3 region has the DNA TGCGCCAGCAGCCAAGAATTAGCTGAGGAGACCCAGTACTTC. This gives the protein CASSQELAEETQYF.

The chain employs TRBV4-1 and TRBJ2-1; a possible D gene is TRBD2 (7 bases). The germline CDR1 and CDR2 sequences are MGHRA and YSYEKL. Trimming shortened V by 1 base and J by 9 bases, and 16 bases separated the two germline ends. The CDR3 has 15 amino acids. This CDR3 reads CASSQGRGGQGEQFF. Written as DNA, the CDR3 is TGCGCCAGCAGCCAAGGGAGGGGGGGCCAGGGTGAGCAGTTCTTC.

This chain uses TRBV5-1 with TRBJ2-7, with a tentative D call TRBD1 (6 bases). This CDR3 region has 14 residues. Germline assignment: CDR1 SGHRS and CDR2 YFSETQ. V gave up 1 base and J gave up 3 bases, with 11 bases separating them. CDR3 sequence: CASSLRTASYEQYF. The CDR3 DNA reads as TGCGCCAGCAGCTTGCGGACAGCGAGCTACGAGCAGTACTTC.

The rearrangement links TRBV30 to TRBJ2-3; perhaps TRBD2 as D (5 bases). The CDR3 contains 13 residues. The ends were cut back, 0 bases at V and 3 bases at J, with 7 bases in the middle. The germline V gene encodes CDR1 GTSNPN and CDR2 SVGIG (reference sequence). CDR3 sequence (DNA): TGTGCCTGGAGTGTACTAGGGACAGATACGCAGTATTTT. Its translation: CAWSVLGTDTQYF.

This chain connects TRBV28 to TRBJ1-4; 8 positions match TRBD1. V trimming: 6 bases; J trimming: 4 bases; junction bases outside the gene matches: 7. The CDR3 length is 15 residues. Germline assignment: CDR1 MDHEN and CDR2 SYDVKM. CDR3 amino acids: CASSSRQGLNEKLFF. The CDR3 DNA follows: TGTGCCAGCAGCTCGAGACAGGGGCTTAATGAAAAACTGTTTTTT.

The chain links TRBV12-3 or TRBV12-4 to TRBJ1-5, with TRBD1 identical over 7 bases. V lost 6 bases and J lost 6; bases outside the gene matches: 5. This CDR3 spans 13 amino acids. The CDR3: CASRTGVAQPQHF. CDR3 nucleotides: TGTGCCAGCAGAACAGGGGTAGCTCAGCCCCAGCATTTT.

This clone was picked up one time. The chain carries TRBV4-3 and TRBJ1-2; TRBD1 is a possible D gene (6 bases). Between the trimmed V and J ends, which lost 0 bases and 8 bases, there was a span of 10 bases. This CDR3 has 13 residues. Germline V gene sequence: CDR1 LGHNA, CDR2 YSLEER. The CDR3 region is CASSQEGGGGYTF. The CDR3 DNA reads TGCGCCAGCAGCCAAGAAGGTGGGGGCGGCTACACCTTC.

V is TRBV28 and J is TRBJ1-5; 7 nucleotides agree with TRBD1. CDR3 length: 16 amino acids. The ends lost 2 bases at V and 1 base at J; junction bases unmatched: 5. In germline, CDR1 is MDHEN, CDR2 SYDVKM. The DNA for the CDR3 is TGTGCCAGCAGTTTAACAGGGGTGTCGAGCAATCAGCCCCAGCATTTT. Translated: CASSLTGVSSNQPQHF.

This rearrangement joins TRBV5-1 to TRBJ2-3; TRBD1 matches at 8 bases. The CDR3 totals 17 residues. J gave up 1 base and V 0 bases, and 7 bases lay outside the gene matches. From germline, CDR1 is SGHRS and CDR2 YFSETQ. This chain's CDR3 is CASSLASTTGGTDTQYF. In nucleotides, the CDR3 is TGCGCCAGCAGCTTGGCATCAACGACAGGGGGCACAGATACGCAGTATTTT.

The genes are TRBV18 and TRBJ2-7; D may be TRBD1 (5 bases). The V gene's germline CDR1 is KGHSH and CDR2 LQKENI. Trimming took off 3 bases at V and 0 bases at J, with 15 bases between the two ends. CDR3 length: 16 residues. This chain's CDR3 is CASSPGAQGSSYEQYF. The CDR3 nucleotides read TGTGCCAGCTCACCTGGGGCGCAGGGTAGCTCCTACGAGCAGTACTTC.

The chain is built from TRBV5-6 and TRBJ2-3; 8 bases align to TRBD1. Germline lookup yields CDR1 SGHDT and CDR2 YYEEEE. V trimming: 0 bases; J trimming: 6 bases; junction bases outside the gene matches: 9. The CDR3 covers 16 residues. The CDR3 region has the DNA TGTGCCAGCAGCTTGGACAGGGGGATTTCACGGGATACGCAGTATTTT. It codes for CASSLDRGISRDTQYF.

The count of this clone is one. CDR3 loop: CASSKGQMYEQYF. In DNA, the CDR3 is TGTGCCAGCAGCAAGGGACAGATGTACGAGCAGTACTTC. V gene TRBV6-2 or TRBV6-3 combines with J gene TRBJ2-7; 7 bases fit TRBD1. This CDR3 has 13 residues. Germline V gives CDR1 MNHEY, CDR2 SVGEGT. V dropped 6 bases and J dropped 4; count of bases not matched to a gene: 6.

The gene calls are TRBV28 and TRBJ2-5, with D perhaps TRBD1 (7 bases). V was pared by 3 bases and J by 6 bases, with 14 bases between. The V gene's germline CDR1 is MDHEN and CDR2 SYDVKM. The length of the CDR3 is 14 residues. CDR3: CASSLSGGLKTQYF. CDR3 bases: TGTGCCAGCAGTTTGTCAGGGGGGTTGAAGACCCAGTACTTC. The whole variable domain, filled in from reference TRBV28 and TRBJ2-5, reads DVKVTQSSRYLVKRTGEKVFLECVQDMDHENMFWYRQDPGLGLRLIYFSYDVKMKEKGDIPEGYSVSREKKERFSLILESASTNQTSMYLCASSLSGGLKTQYFGPGTRLLVL.

The V and J genes are TRBV5-1 and TRBJ1-6; no clear D. Germline V gives CDR1 SGHRS, CDR2 YFSETQ. The V end lost 3 bases, the J end lost 10 bases, and 11 bases lay between the germline ends. The CDR3 is 13 residues long. CDR3 in amino acids: CASSSEGSSPLHF. CDR3 in DNA: TGCGCCAGCAGCTCGGAGGGCTCGTCACCCCTCCACTTT.

This clone was detected only once. The V gene is TRBV11-3, the J gene TRBJ1-1, with 10 bases fitting TRBD1. Per germline, CDR1 SGHNT and CDR2 YENEEA. This CDR3 is 15 amino acids long. Trimming at V came to 5 bases and at J to 5 bases, leaving 8 bases not matched to a gene. The CDR3 DNA follows: TGTGCCAGCAGCCCTAGGACAGGGGGACGGACTGAAGCTTTCTTT. Its protein is CASSPRTGGRTEAFF.

The chain uses TRBV24-1 and TRBJ2-5, with a weak D call TRBD2 (5 bases). CDR3 size: 13 residues. The ends were cut back, 4 bases at V and 0 bases at J, with 5 bases in the middle. Germline V gives CDR1 KGHDR, CDR2 SFDVKD. The CDR3 reads CATSEGDQETQYF. The CDR3 DNA is TGTGCCACCAGTGAGGGAGACCAAGAGACCCAGTACTTC.

To note about this clone: Other DNA sequences within the sample encode an identical CDR3. The gene calls are TRBV7-2 and TRBJ2-5; D may be TRBD1 (5 bases). The germline CDR1 and CDR2 sequences are SGHTA and FQGNSA. V was pared by 0 bases and J by 5 bases, with 10 bases between. This CDR3 contains 14 residues. The CDR3 bases are TGTGCCAGCAGCTTAGCTGGGGCCCGGGAGACCCAGTACTTC. This encodes CASSLAGARETQYF.

The chain uses TRBV11-3 and TRBJ1-4; 10 nucleotides line up with TRBD1. This CDR3 is 17 amino acids long. Trimming cost V 4 bases and J 7 bases; bases outside gene matches: 12. Germline V gives CDR1 SGHNT, CDR2 YENEEA. DNA for the CDR3: TGTGCCAGCAGCTCGGGACAGGGGTTTATGAGGGTTGAAAAACTGTTTTTT. Protein: CASSSGQGFMRVEKLFF.

This clone was recorded once. The rearrangement joins TRBV19 to TRBJ1-2; D perhaps matches TRBD1 (5 bases). V was shortened by 4 bases and J by 8 bases, with 23 bases between the two germline ends. The CDR3 runs to 16 residues. From germline, CDR1 is LNHDA and CDR2 SQIVND (reference sequence). CDR3 residues: CASSNSVGLQYYGYTF. In DNA form, the CDR3 reads TGTGCCAGTAGTAATAGTGTGGGACTCCAATATTACGGCTACACCTTC. Together with reference TRBV19 and TRBJ1-2, the CDR3 gives the full variable domain: DGGITQSPKYLFRKEGQNVTLSCEQNLNHDAMYWYRQDPGQGLRLIYYSQIVNDFQKGDIAEGYSVSREKKESFPLTVTSAQKNPTAFYLCASSNSVGLQYYGYTFGSGTRLTVV.

A few counts support this clone. The same CDR3 can be traced to other DNA sequences in this sample. The rearrangement joins TRBV15 to TRBJ2-2; 7 bases match TRBD2. J was trimmed by 2 bases and V by 0 bases; bases with no gene match: 6. The CDR3 contains 17 residues. Germline V CDR1 and CDR2: LNHNV, YYDKDF (reference sequence). The CDR3 nucleotides read TGTGCCACCAGCAGAGATTCATCTAGCGGTAACACCGGGGAGCTGTTTTTT. It encodes CATSRDSSSGNTGELFF. The full variable domain, in which reference TRBV15 and TRBJ2-2 provide the parts outside the CDR3, is DAMVIQNPRYQVTQFGKPVTLSCSQTLNHNVMYWYQQKSSQAPKLLFHYYDKDFNNEADTPDNFQSRRPNTSFCFLDIRSPGLGDTAMYLCATSRDSSSGNTGELFFGEGSRLTVL.

The table lists this clone with a count of one. The J gene is TRBJ2-7, the V gene TRBV10-1, with D possibly TRBD1 on 6 matching bases. This CDR3 is 14 amino acids long. Trimming stripped 4 bases from V and 0 bases from J, with 10 bases between. Germline V gives CDR1 WNHNN, CDR2 SYGVQD (reference sequence). CDR3 nucleotides: TGCGCCAGCAGTGGGACAGACAGCTCCTACGAGCAGTACTTC. As protein: CASSGTDSSYEQYF.

This chain links TRBV21-1 with TRBJ2-3; TRBD1 was called by the table and not checked on the DNA. TRBV21-1 is noted as a pseudogene. The CDR3 covers 18 residues. CDR3 in DNA: TGTGCCAGCAGCAAAGGACGCAGAGCAGGGGGGCCCCCAGATACGCAGTATTTT. Translation gives CASSKGRRAGGPPDTQYF.

This chain uses TRBV19 with TRBJ2-7, with a possible D match to TRBD1 (5 bases). Germline V gene lookup returns CDR1 LNHDA and CDR2 SQIVND (reference sequence). This CDR3 is built from 15 residues. Trimming cost V 6 bases and J 9 bases, with 24 bases left between them. The CDR3 region has the DNA TGTGCCAGTAGCGGCCAGGGCTACACTCTGGGAACGCAGTACTTC. Amino acids: CASSGQGYTLGTQYF.

The chain uses TRBV5-6 and TRBJ1-6, with no clear D. Trimming pared 0 bases from V and 6 bases from J, leaving 10 bases between. Germline V gene data show CDR1 as SGHDT and CDR2 as YYEEEE. This CDR3 has 15 residues. CDR3 in amino acids: CASSLVAGANSPLHF. The CDR3 nucleotides read TGTGCCAGCAGCTTGGTGGCAGGTGCTAATTCACCCCTCCACTTT.